This TCR beta chain was profiled in a study of radiation and T cells in renal cell carcinoma. On the study more broadly: Nephrectomy followed 15 Gy stereotactic body radiation by 4 weeks. General observations from the study: From baseline, blood top tumor clonotypes peaked at 2 weeks post-radiation. Without pretreatment biopsies, baseline tumor clonotype presence was undetermined.

With respect to this clone: The antigen remains undetermined.

Time point in this sample: baseline pretreatment blood. Documented treatment: 15 Gy SBRT to primary tumor, nephrectomy 4 weeks later. Using immunoSEQ multiplex PCR, the repertoire was profiled, and TCRdb retains in-frame clones only, with some absent. The sample records 150,000 or so clones, 88% being singletons. The source is a woman in her 70s with renal cell carcinoma. The specimen comprised blood, sampled from a patient whose treatment included radiotherapy and nephrectomy.

The CDR3 spells CASSLLGGWSNEQYF. DNA for the CDR3: TGTGCCAGCAGCTTACTTGGCGGGTGGTCTAACGAGCAGTACTTC. The chain combines TRBV7-6 with TRBJ2-7; D is possibly TRBD2 (5 bases). V lost 2 bases, J lost 5 bases, and 16 bases lay in between. Germline loops: CDR1 SGHVS, CDR2 FNYEAQ. The length of the CDR3 is 15 residues.